The rows below give T cell receptor beta chains drawn from one sample of a study of blood T cell repertoires in COVID-19. The assay was immunoSEQ multiplex PCR, and TCRdb's table has in-frame clones only and misses some. Of hundreds of thousands of clones in the sample, approximately 90% were seen once. Sample: PBMCs or T cells enriched from blood (not recorded which). The receptors stem from a woman aged 18 to 35 who had recovered from COVID-19. Each CDR3 is given with its conserved first and last residue. The D gene is left open where the match is weak. Expanded clones get a size class; other rows say once, few or many, or leave the size out.

D gene,V gene,clone size,J gene,CDR3 DNA,CDR3 protein
NA,TRBV5-6,NA,TRBJ1-2,TGTGCCAGCAGCTTGGGAGCGGGGAGCGCGTATGGCTACACCTTC,CASSLGAGSAYGYTF
NA,TRBV28,once,TRBJ1-1,TGTGCCAGCAGCCGGCCGATGGGTGGGGGCGGCACTGAAGCTTTCTTT,CASSRPMGGGGTEAFF
NA,TRBV11-2,NA,TRBJ2-1,TGTGCCAGCAGGTTCCTAGTAGGCAATGAGCAGTTCTTC,CASRFLVGNEQFF
TRBD1,TRBV7-8,NA,TRBJ1-1,TGTGCCAGCAGCTTGGGGACAGGGCTTGATTTGGTAGCTTTCTTT,CASSLGTGLDLVAFF
NA,TRBV19,NA,TRBJ1-5,TGTGCCAGTACCCATATCCCCTGGCAGGCCCGGTCCAATCAGCCCCAGCATTTT,CASTHIPWQARSNQPQHF
NA,TRBV27,few,TRBJ1-5,TGTGCCAGCAGTTCTAAGCCTAATCAGCCCCAGCATTTT,CASSSKPNQPQHF
NA,TRBV28,once,TRBJ1-1,TGTGCCAGCAGTTTACGGGAACAGGAAGCTTTCTTT,CASSLREQEAFF
NA,TRBV30,NA,TRBJ2-7,TGTGCCTGGAGTCGCGGGGACTTATACGAGCAGTACTTC,CAWSRGDLYEQYF
NA,TRBV28,NA,TRBJ1-1,TGTGAAACGGGATTAGGGACTGAAGCTTTCTTT,CETGLGTEAFF
NA,TRBV28,NA,TRBJ2-1,TGTGCCAGCAGCATCCTCAATGCGGGGCGTCATGAGCAGTTCTTC,CASSILNAGRHEQFF
TRBD2,TRBV28,NA,TRBJ2-1,TGTGCCAGCAGTTCCCCGGCGGGGGGGAACTACAATGAGCAGTTCTTC,CASSSPAGGNYNEQFF
NA,TRBV5-1,NA,TRBJ1-2,TGCGCCAGCAGCTTTACGGCAGGGGACTATGGCTACACCTTC,CASSFTAGDYGYTF
NA,TRBV28,NA,TRBJ1-2,TGTGCCAGCAGTACAGGGAGAGGCGGCTATGGCTACACCTTC,CASSTGRGGYGYTF
NA,TRBV12-3/TRBV12-4,NA,TRBJ2-7,TGTGCCAGCAGTTTAGATCCTACCTACGAGCAGTACTTC,CASSLDPTYEQYF
TRBD1,TRBV29-1,NA,TRBJ2-5,TGCAGCTCATCCAAGGGACAGAACCAAGAGACCCAGTACTTC,CSSSKGQNQETQYF
NA,TRBV27,NA,TRBJ2-1,TGTGCCAGCAGCATGGGACATCCTCAGGGCAATGAGCAGTTCTTC,CASSMGHPQGNEQFF
TRBD1,TRBV7-3,few,TRBJ2-2,TGTGCCAGCAGCTTAACGCGGGACAGGGGACTCGGGGAGCTGTTTTTT,CASSLTRDRGLGELFF
NA,TRBV5-4,NA,TRBJ1-1,TGTGCCAGCACTAGGGGAATTAACACTGAAGCTTTCTTT,CASTRGINTEAFF
TRBD2,TRBV27,NA,TRBJ2-7,TGTGCCAGCAGTTTCCTAGCGGGGGTCCCAGAGCAGTACTTC,CASSFLAGVPEQYF
NA,TRBV7-2,NA,TRBJ2-2,TGTGCCAGCAGCTCCCGCAGGGCGAACACCGGGGAGCTGTTTTTT,CASSSRRANTGELFF
TRBD2,TRBV9,NA,TRBJ2-3,TGTGCCAGCAGCGGGGGGGGACTAGCGGTGGATACGCAGTATTTT,CASSGGGLAVDTQYF
NA,TRBV28,NA,TRBJ1-1,TGTGCCAGCAGTTTCGGAGACAGGAACACTGAAGCTTTCTTT,CASSFGDRNTEAFF
TRBD1,TRBV28,NA,TRBJ1-4,TGTGCCAGCAGTTTGGGGACAGTCAGGATGGGTGAAAAACTGTTTTTT,CASSLGTVRMGEKLFF
TRBD1,TRBV27,NA,TRBJ2-1,TGTGCCAGCAGTTCAGGCCAGGGACAGTATTCCAATGAGCAGTTCTTC,CASSSGQGQYSNEQFF
NA,TRBV6-4,NA,TRBJ2-7,TGTGCCAGCAGTGACTTCGTTGTAGGACAGTCCTACGAGCAGTACTTC,CASSDFVVGQSYEQYF
TRBD1,TRBV19,few,TRBJ1-2,TGTGCCAGTAGTCAGGACAGGGGGCGAGGCTACACCTTC,CASSQDRGRGYTF
TRBD1,TRBV5-6,NA,TRBJ2-7,TGTGCCAGCAGCCCCGGGACAGTAAACTACGAGCAGTACTTC,CASSPGTVNYEQYF
TRBD2,TRBV7-2,NA,TRBJ2-5,TGTGCCAGCAGCATAACTAGCGGGGGGGTAAAAGAGACCCAGTACTTC,CASSITSGGVKETQYF
NA,TRBV28,NA,TRBJ1-2,TGTGCCAGCAGTTTAGCGGGAGAACCATCAGGCTATGGCTACACCTTC,CASSLAGEPSGYGYTF
TRBD1,TRBV4-2,NA,TRBJ1-5,TGTGCCAGCAGCCAAGATTTTGACAGGGGGGCTGGCCAGCCCCAGCATTTT,CASSQDFDRGAGQPQHF
NA,TRBV28,NA,TRBJ1-2,TGTGCCAGCAGTTTTCACGGCCGGTCCGGGGGACGCCGTAACTATGGCTACACCTTC,CASSFHGRSGGRRNYGYTF
NA,TRBV4-1,NA,TRBJ1-4,TGCGCCAGCAGCCCCCGGACAGTTGCAACTAATGAAAAACTGTTTTTT,CASSPRTVATNEKLFF
TRBD1,TRBV27,NA,TRBJ1-1,TGTGCCAGCAGTTTAACAGGGGGTTACACTGAAGCTTTCTTT,CASSLTGGYTEAFF
NA,TRBV5-4,NA,TRBJ1-2,TGTGCCAGCAGCTTGGGTTCAAGAACCCCTCGGGGCTACACCTTC,CASSLGSRTPRGYTF
NA,TRBV6-5,NA,TRBJ1-5,TGTGCCAGCAGCGACACTTTTAGTCAGCCCCAGCATTTT,CASSDTFSQPQHF
TRBD2,TRBV9,NA,TRBJ2-3,TGTGCCAGCACTAGCGGGCAAAGCACAGATACGCAGTATTTT,CASTSGQSTDTQYF
TRBD1,TRBV9,NA,TRBJ1-1,TGTGCCAGCACTTTACAGGGGGAGGAAGCTTTCTTT,CASTLQGEEAFF
TRBD2,TRBV3-1/TRBV3-2,NA,TRBJ2-7,TGTGCCAGCAGCCTCACTAGCGGGGGGGCGTACGAGCAGTACTTC,CASSLTSGGAYEQYF
NA,TRBV12-3/TRBV12-4,NA,TRBJ2-3,TGTGCCAGCAGTTTGGCAGTTATTACGCAGTATTTT,CASSLAVITQYF
NA,TRBV7-6,few,TRBJ2-7,TGTGCCAGCAGCTTAGGGGCGGGGCCCCCCGGATACGAGCAGTACTTC,CASSLGAGPPGYEQYF
TRBD1,TRBV30,few,TRBJ1-1,TGTGCCTGGAGTGCGGACCTTACCCAGGACAGGGGGGTCTTGCCTTTCTTT,CAWSADLTQDRGVLPFF
NA,TRBV7-9,NA,TRBJ1-1,TGTGCCAGCAGCTTGGACAGCCCACGGGACACTGAAGCTTTCTTT,CASSLDSPRDTEAFF
TRBD2,TRBV5-1,once,TRBJ2-2,TGCGCCAGCAGCTTTTACCCGGGACTAGTGTTGAACACCGGGGAGCTGTTTTTT,CASSFYPGLVLNTGELFF
TRBD2,TRBV7-3,NA,TRBJ2-5,TGTGCCAGCAGCCCGACTAGCGGGGGGGTAGAGACCCAGTACTTC,CASSPTSGGVETQYF
TRBD2,TRBV7-2,NA,TRBJ2-7,TGTGCCAGCAGCTTAGATCCGGGGGGTGGGCAGTACTTC,CASSLDPGGGQYF